This T cell receptor beta chain was recorded in a study of shared clonotypes between healthy human individuals. Study information: Donors were a couple of women and a few men aged 18 to 49.

Using about 0.2 ug DNA, approximately 30,000 T cell genomes, the sorted-subset replicate PCRs were run. The table came from immunoSEQ multiplex PCR; TCRdb's copy has only in-frame clones and leaves some out. The top ten hold about 1.1% of the sample, which has just over 2,000,000 clones, about 94% seen once. This clone was recorded once. The CDR3 loop spans 16 amino acids. The V end was cut by 0 bases, the J end by 6 bases, with 15 bases between. The germline gives CDR1 LNHDA, CDR2 SQIVND (reference sequence). Terminally differentiated effector memory CD45RA+ cells were excluded by CCR7 positive selection of CD45RO-negative cells.

This clonotype was obtained from a young man in good health. Sequencing was performed on naive CD8+ T cells sorted from blood. The J gene is TRBJ1-5, the V gene TRBV19; no definite D call. The CDR3 sequence is CASSIDLGLFTQPQHF. In nucleotides, the CDR3 is TGTGCCAGTAGTATAGATCTGGGGTTGTTCACTCAGCCCCAGCATTTT.